This passage covers 8 T cell receptor beta chains from one sample sequenced in a study of T cell repertoires in cytomegalovirus infection. TCRdb re-analysed the reads in MiXCR, keeping a single row per CDR3 protein. The sample has a few hundred thousand distinct CDR3 sequences; 15% to 20% are singletons. The specimen sequenced was PBMCs. These receptors all come from a human donor in good health (CMV status not recorded). Some clones in this sample may be carry-over from other donors' samples.

This clonotype was observed at least ten times. The J gene is TRBJ1-1, the V gene TRBV6-1; 7 bases map to TRBD1. Germline trimming cut 6 bases from V and 8 bases from J; bases unmatched to any gene: 6. The CDR3 is 12 residues long. The germline gives CDR1 MNHNS, CDR2 SASEGT. In DNA, the CDR3 is TGTGCCAGCAGCACACAGGGGAGGGAAGCTTTCTTT. Amino acids: CASSTQGREAFF.

This chain uses TRBV20-1 with TRBJ1-5; no clear D gene. CDR1 DFQATT and CDR2 SNEGSKA come from the germline V gene (reference sequence). Trimming stripped 0 bases from V and 0 bases from J, with 18 bases between. The CDR3 loop spans 18 amino acids. This chain's CDR3 is CSARDIRDAEFSNQPQHF. In DNA form, the CDR3 reads TGCAGTGCTAGAGATATACGGGATGCAGAGTTTAGCAATCAGCCCCAGCATTTT.

V usage is TRBV6-5 and J usage is TRBJ1-5, with D unclear. The CDR3 length is 13 residues. V was shortened by 2 bases and J by 7 bases, with 9 bases between the two germline ends. CDR1 and CDR2 from the germline V gene are MNHEY and SVGAGI. The CDR3 spells CASSYGVQQPQHF. As DNA, the CDR3 is TGTGCCAGCAGTTACGGGGTACAGCAGCCCCAGCATTTT.

This chain's CDR3 is CASHDRTGPYNEQFF. For the CDR3, the DNA is TGTGCCAGTCATGACAGGACGGGACCCTACAATGAGCAGTTCTTC. The V gene is TRBV19, the J gene TRBJ2-1, with D perhaps TRBD1 (6 bases). V was cut by 8 bases and J by 2 bases, with 16 bases left in between. The CDR3 runs to 15 residues. Germline lookup yields CDR1 LNHDA and CDR2 SQIVND (reference sequence).

This clonotype was seen many times. This sequence joins TRBV7-2 and TRBJ2-1, with 7 nucleotides matching TRBD2. Germline assignment: CDR1 SGHTA and CDR2 FQGNSA. Trimming took 3 bases from V and 4 from J; bases not matched to a gene: 6. The CDR3 is 15 residues long. This chain's CDR3 is CASSLERGQYNEQFF. CDR3 nucleotide sequence: TGTGCCAGCAGCTTGGAGCGGGGCCAATACAATGAGCAGTTCTTC. Using reference TRBV7-2 and TRBJ2-1 for the parts outside the CDR3, the full variable domain is GAGVSQSPSNKVTEKGKDVELRCDPISGHTALYWYRQSLGQGLEFLIYFQGNSAPDKSGLPSDRFSAERTGGSVSTLTIQRTQQEDSAVYLCASSLERGQYNEQFFGPGTRLTVL.

The V gene is TRBV6-5, the J gene TRBJ1-5, with D maybe TRBD1 (5 bases). CDR3 size: 12 residues. The germline V and J ends were trimmed by 6 bases and 8 bases, with 11 bases remaining between them. Germline assignment: CDR1 MNHEY and CDR2 SVGAGI. This CDR3 reads CASSNLGEPQHF. CDR3 bases: TGTGCCAGCAGCAATCTAGGGGAGCCCCAGCATTTT.

This clonotype was seen a few times. V and J are TRBV12-3 or TRBV12-4 and TRBJ1-5; D is undetermined. Trimming shortened V by 6 bases and J by 12 bases, and 12 bases separated the two germline ends. This CDR3 is 11 amino acids long. This chain's CDR3 is CASSEGLVQHF. CDR3 in DNA: TGTGCCAGCAGCGAAGGGTTGGTCCAGCATTTT.

At least ten counts were recorded for this clonotype. The V gene is TRBV12-3 or TRBV12-4, the J gene TRBJ1-2; D gene unclear. V shed 3 bases and J shed 9 bases, with 26 bases lying between them. This CDR3 comprises 17 residues. The DNA for the CDR3 is TGTGCCAGCAGTTTCGGTGACCCCCACGTGTCGTCTATGAGCTACACCTTC. This encodes CASSFGDPHVSSMSYTF.